These T cell receptor beta chains were read from a single sample in a study of control samples from healthy donors and cancer patients. Profiling relied on immunoSEQ multiplex PCR, and the TCRdb table lists in-frame clones only, not all of them. Here the sample spans fewer than 90,000 clones, 80% to 90% being singletons. The sample taken for sequencing was blood. These receptors were collected from a man aged 50 or older in good health. Each CDR3 is given with its conserved first and last residue. The D gene is left open where the match is weak. For some rows the clone size is stated as once, few or many, or as a class when expanded; others skip it.

>-|-|13|TRBJ1-1|TRBV9
CASSVWGNTEAFF
TGTGCCAGCAGCGTTTGGGGGAACACTGAAGCTTTCTTT
>-|TRBD2|16|TRBJ2-1|TRBV24-1
CATSDSGGISYNEQFF
TGTGCCACCAGTGATAGCGGGGGTATCTCCTACAATGAGCAGTTCTTC
>-|-|13|TRBJ1-1|TRBV6-5
CASSLVLNTEAFF
TGTGCCAGCAGTTTGGTGCTGAACACTGAAGCTTTCTTT
>-|-|13|TRBJ2-5|TRBV5-6
CASSLEVQETQYF
TGTGCCAGCAGCTTGGAGGTACAAGAGACCCAGTACTTC
>-|TRBD2|17|TRBJ2-7|TRBV4-3
CASSQEPGLADSYEQYF
TGCGCCAGCAGCCAAGAACCCGGACTAGCGGACTCCTACGAGCAGTACTTC
>-|-|13|TRBJ1-2|TRBV19
CASSMDRPYGYTF
TGTGCCAGTAGTATGGACAGACCCTATGGCTACACCTTC
>once|TRBD2|17|TRBJ2-1|TRBV24-1
CATSDPSAGGDYNEQFF
TGTGCCACCAGTGATCCGTCAGCGGGAGGAGACTACAATGAGCAGTTCTTC
>-|-|13|TRBJ2-2|TRBV6-5
CASQLSGFGELFF
TGTGCCAGCCAGCTCTCAGGGTTCGGGGAGCTGTTTTTT
>once|TRBD1|18|TRBJ2-4|TRBV19
CASSIDGQGRITKNIQYF
TGTGCCAGTAGTATAGATGGACAGGGAAGAATAACCAAAAACATTCAGTACTTC
>-|TRBD1|14|TRBJ1-2|TRBV2
CASSDGTELYGYTF
TGTGCCAGCAGTGACGGGACAGAACTATACGGCTACACCTTC
>-|-|15|TRBJ2-1|TRBV5-1
CASSLGTGSYNEQFF
TGCGCCAGCAGCTTGGGGACTGGCTCATACAATGAGCAGTTCTTC
>-|TRBD2|16|TRBJ2-1|TRBV7-2
CASSSPGTSGHNEQFF
TGTGCCAGCAGCTCCCCGGGGACTAGCGGTCACAATGAGCAGTTCTTC
>-|-|11|TRBJ2-7|TRBV6-5
CASSQGNEQYF
TGTGCCAGCAGCCAAGGCAACGAGCAGTACTTC
>-|TRBD2|15|TRBJ2-1|TRBV6-4
CASSLAGGPYNEQFF
TGTGCCAGCAGCCTAGCGGGGGGGCCCTACAATGAGCAGTTCTTC
>once|-|17|TRBJ2-1|TRBV18
CASSPPVGGPPYNEQFF
TGTGCCAGCTCACCACCCGTCGGAGGGCCGCCCTACAATGAGCAGTTCTTC
>-|-|14|TRBJ2-3|TRBV5-6
CASSSLQGLDTQYF
TGTGCCAGCAGCTCGCTTCAGGGGCTGGATACGCAGTATTTT
>-|-|15|TRBJ1-2|TRBV9
CASSPGGFENYGYTF
TGTGCCAGCAGCCCAGGAGGATTTGAAAACTATGGCTACACCTTC
>-|-|14|TRBJ1-2|TRBV2
CASSPATGFYGYTF
TGTGCCAGCAGTCCGGCTACAGGCTTCTATGGCTACACCTTC
>-|TRBD2|16|TRBJ2-4|TRBV19
CASSIGLAGGRDIQYF
TGTGCCAGTAGTATTGGACTAGCGGGGGGCCGAGACATTCAGTACTTC
>-|-|14|TRBJ2-2|TRBV6-9
CASSSPRNTGELFF
TGTGCCAGCAGTTCCCCCCGGAACACCGGGGAGCTGTTTTTT
>-|-|14|TRBJ2-2|TRBV6-4
CASSSSGGNGELFF
TGTGCCAGCAGTTCCTCCGGGGGTAACGGGGAGCTGTTTTTT
>-|TRBD2|16|TRBJ2-3|TRBV7-2
CASSLSGGLLADTQYF
TGTGCCAGCAGCCTTAGCGGGGGGCTACTCGCAGATACGCAGTATTTT
>-|-|16|TRBJ1-1|TRBV5-6
CASSLQVQSLNTEAFF
TGTGCCAGCAGCTTGCAGGTACAGAGCTTAAACACTGAAGCTTTCTTT
>-|TRBD2|15|TRBJ2-7|TRBV25-1
CASSLGLAGGYEQYF
TGTGCCAGCTCCTTGGGACTAGCGGGAGGATACGAGCAGTACTTC
>-|-|14|TRBJ2-7|TRBV18
CASSPYRDSYEQYF
TGTGCCAGCTCACCTTACCGGGACTCCTACGAGCAGTACTTC
>-|-|13|TRBJ2-7|TRBV5-1
CASSLSGEYEQYF
TGCGCCAGCAGCTTGTCGGGGGAATACGAGCAGTACTTC
>-|-|17|TRBJ1-2|TRBV28
CASSVTAGSHSYYGHTF
TGTGCCAGCAGTGTTACGGCAGGCTCCCATTCCTACTATGGCCACACCTTC
>few|-|13|TRBJ2-2|TRBV6-4
CASGGTDTGELFF
TGTGCCAGCGGCGGGACAGACACCGGGGAGCTGTTTTTT
>-|-|13|TRBJ2-7|TRBV6-2/TRBV6-3
CASSSPLAFEQYF
TGTGCCAGCAGTTCCCCGCTAGCTTTCGAGCAGTACTTC
>-|-|13|TRBJ2-1|TRBV10-1
CASSPPEGGEQFF
TGCGCCAGCAGCCCTCCAGAGGGTGGGGAGCAGTTCTTC
>-|TRBD1|13|TRBJ1-1|TRBV7-3
CASSYGQGTEAFF
TGTGCCAGCAGCTACGGACAGGGGACTGAAGCTTTCTTT
>once|-|13|TRBJ2-7|TRBV5-6
CASSFGSAYEQYF
TGTGCCAGCAGCTTTGGCAGTGCCTACGAGCAGTACTTC
>-|-|15|TRBJ2-1|TRBV7-2
CASSAGVSSYNEQFF
TGTGCCAGCAGCGCTGGTGTTAGCAGTTACAATGAGCAGTTCTTC
>-|-|15|TRBJ1-1|TRBV19
CASSAPGRVNTEAFF
TGTGCCAGTAGTGCCCCGGGACGGGTGAACACTGAAGCTTTCTTT
>-|TRBD2|16|TRBJ2-2|TRBV11-1
CASTRGEAGVKRELFF
TGTGCCAGCACCCGAGGAGAAGCGGGAGTTAAAAGGGAGCTGTTTTTT
>few|TRBD1|14|TRBJ1-5|TRBV2
CASSTGAWDQPQHF
TGTGCCAGCAGCACAGGGGCTTGGGATCAGCCCCAGCATTTT
>-|-|14|TRBJ1-4|TRBV5-6
CASSPVGGSEKLFF
TGTGCCAGCAGCCCGGTCGGGGGGAGCGAAAAACTGTTTTTT
>-|TRBD1|15|TRBJ1-5|TRBV6-5
CASSRTGVGNQPQHF
TGTGCCAGCAGTCGGACAGGGGTAGGTAATCAGCCCCAGCATTTT
>-|TRBD1|17|TRBJ1-1|TRBV28
CASSLGTGDPMNTEAFF
TGTGCCAGCAGTCTCGGGACAGGGGACCCCATGAACACTGAAGCTTTCTTT
>few|-|16|TRBJ1-3|TRBV21-1
CASSLYRGYLENTIYF
TGTGCCAGCAGCCTCTACCGAGGGTATCTTGAAAACACCATATATTTT
>-|TRBD1|14|TRBJ1-2|TRBV10-2
CASSASETGWGYTF
TGCGCCAGCAGTGCCTCAGAGACAGGGTGGGGCTACACCTTC
>-|TRBD1|13|TRBJ2-2|TRBV27
CASSYRGTGELFF
TGTGCCAGCAGCTACAGGGGGACCGGGGAGCTGTTTTTT
>-|-|12|TRBJ2-1|TRBV6-2/TRBV6-3
CASSYLVDEQFF
TGTGCCAGCAGTTACTTGGTCGATGAGCAGTTCTTC
>-|TRBD2|14|TRBJ2-1|TRBV13
CASSLRGLAGEQFF
TGTGCCAGCAGCTTAAGAGGACTAGCGGGGGAGCAGTTCTTC
>-|TRBD1|15|TRBJ1-6|TRBV5-1
CASSLNRGSHSPLHF
TGCGCCAGCAGCTTGAACAGGGGTTCCCATTCACCCCTCCACTTT
>-|TRBD2|15|TRBJ2-3|TRBV7-2
CASRPVAGVWDTQYF
TGTGCCAGCAGGCCCGTAGCGGGAGTGTGGGATACGCAGTATTTT
>few|-|15|TRBJ2-7|TRBV24-1
CATSDNTGLDYEQYF
TGTGCCACCAGTGATAACACAGGCCTCGATTACGAGCAGTACTTC
>-|TRBD2|15|TRBJ2-3|TRBV10-1
CASGTGGSRTDTQYF
TGCGCCAGCGGAACGGGAGGGTCCCGCACAGATACGCAGTATTTT
>-|TRBD1|15|TRBJ1-1|TRBV5-1
CASSTGTGENTEAFF
TGCGCCAGCAGCACCGGGACAGGGGAGAACACTGAAGCTTTCTTT
>-|-|11|TRBJ1-1|TRBV2
CASSIGTEAFF
TGTGCCAGCAGTATAGGGACTGAAGCTTTCTTT
>-|-|14|TRBJ2-3|TRBV7-2
CASSLSRLVDTQYF
TGTGCCAGCAGCTTGTCTCGGCTCGTAGATACGCAGTATTTT
>-|-|14|TRBJ2-3|TRBV10-2
CASSVWTTTDTQYF
TGCGCCAGCAGTGTTTGGACGACCACAGATACGCAGTATTTT
>once|TRBD1|14|TRBJ2-7|TRBV27
CASSLGTGSYEQYF
TGTGCCAGCAGTTTAGGGACAGGAAGCTACGAGCAGTACTTC
>-|TRBD1|15|TRBJ2-3|TRBV5-6
CASSLGDRETDTQYF
TGTGCCAGCAGCTTGGGGGACAGGGAGACAGATACGCAGTATTTT
>-|-|19|TRBJ2-1|TRBV4-3
CASSQDQGQDSLFYNEQFF
TGCGCCAGCAGCCAAGATCAGGGTCAAGACAGCCTCTTTTACAATGAGCAGTTCTTC
>-|-|13|TRBJ1-2|TRBV24-1
CATSENPYDGYTF
TGTGCCACCAGTGAGAACCCTTACGATGGCTACACCTTC
>few|-|11|TRBJ2-1|TRBV19
CASSIWNEQFF
TGTGCCAGTAGTATATGGAATGAGCAGTTCTTC
>-|-|15|TRBJ2-3|TRBV7-2
CASRYSEGGADTQYF
TGTGCCAGCAGATACTCTGAGGGGGGGGCAGATACGCAGTATTTT
>-|-|15|TRBJ1-2|TRBV5-5
CASSKEGGQGYGYTF
TGTGCCAGCAGCAAGGAAGGAGGGCAGGGATATGGCTACACCTTC
>-|TRBD2|14|TRBJ2-5|TRBV10-3
CAISGTTGGETQYF
TGTGCCATCAGTGGTACTACGGGGGGAGAGACCCAGTACTTC